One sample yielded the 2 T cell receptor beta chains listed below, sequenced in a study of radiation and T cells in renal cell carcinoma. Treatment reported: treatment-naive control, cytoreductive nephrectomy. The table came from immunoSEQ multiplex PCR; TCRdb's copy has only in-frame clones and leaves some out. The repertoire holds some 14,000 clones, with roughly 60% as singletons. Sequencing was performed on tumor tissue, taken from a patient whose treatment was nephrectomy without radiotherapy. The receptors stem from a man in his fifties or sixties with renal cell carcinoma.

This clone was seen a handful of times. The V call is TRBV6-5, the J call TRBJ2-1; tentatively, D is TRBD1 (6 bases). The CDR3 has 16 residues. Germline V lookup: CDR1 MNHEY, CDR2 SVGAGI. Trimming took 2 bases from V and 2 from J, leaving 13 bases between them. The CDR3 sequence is CASSYLLGGAYNEQFF. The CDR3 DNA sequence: TGTGCCAGCAGTTACCTGTTAGGGGGAGCCTACAATGAGCAGTTCTTC.

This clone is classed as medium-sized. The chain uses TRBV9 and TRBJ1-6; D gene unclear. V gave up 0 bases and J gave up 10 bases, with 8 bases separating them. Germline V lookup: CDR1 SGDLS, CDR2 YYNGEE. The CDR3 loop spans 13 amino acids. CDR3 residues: CASSVGDSSPLHF. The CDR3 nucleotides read TGTGCCAGCAGCGTAGGGGATAGCTCACCCCTCCACTTT.